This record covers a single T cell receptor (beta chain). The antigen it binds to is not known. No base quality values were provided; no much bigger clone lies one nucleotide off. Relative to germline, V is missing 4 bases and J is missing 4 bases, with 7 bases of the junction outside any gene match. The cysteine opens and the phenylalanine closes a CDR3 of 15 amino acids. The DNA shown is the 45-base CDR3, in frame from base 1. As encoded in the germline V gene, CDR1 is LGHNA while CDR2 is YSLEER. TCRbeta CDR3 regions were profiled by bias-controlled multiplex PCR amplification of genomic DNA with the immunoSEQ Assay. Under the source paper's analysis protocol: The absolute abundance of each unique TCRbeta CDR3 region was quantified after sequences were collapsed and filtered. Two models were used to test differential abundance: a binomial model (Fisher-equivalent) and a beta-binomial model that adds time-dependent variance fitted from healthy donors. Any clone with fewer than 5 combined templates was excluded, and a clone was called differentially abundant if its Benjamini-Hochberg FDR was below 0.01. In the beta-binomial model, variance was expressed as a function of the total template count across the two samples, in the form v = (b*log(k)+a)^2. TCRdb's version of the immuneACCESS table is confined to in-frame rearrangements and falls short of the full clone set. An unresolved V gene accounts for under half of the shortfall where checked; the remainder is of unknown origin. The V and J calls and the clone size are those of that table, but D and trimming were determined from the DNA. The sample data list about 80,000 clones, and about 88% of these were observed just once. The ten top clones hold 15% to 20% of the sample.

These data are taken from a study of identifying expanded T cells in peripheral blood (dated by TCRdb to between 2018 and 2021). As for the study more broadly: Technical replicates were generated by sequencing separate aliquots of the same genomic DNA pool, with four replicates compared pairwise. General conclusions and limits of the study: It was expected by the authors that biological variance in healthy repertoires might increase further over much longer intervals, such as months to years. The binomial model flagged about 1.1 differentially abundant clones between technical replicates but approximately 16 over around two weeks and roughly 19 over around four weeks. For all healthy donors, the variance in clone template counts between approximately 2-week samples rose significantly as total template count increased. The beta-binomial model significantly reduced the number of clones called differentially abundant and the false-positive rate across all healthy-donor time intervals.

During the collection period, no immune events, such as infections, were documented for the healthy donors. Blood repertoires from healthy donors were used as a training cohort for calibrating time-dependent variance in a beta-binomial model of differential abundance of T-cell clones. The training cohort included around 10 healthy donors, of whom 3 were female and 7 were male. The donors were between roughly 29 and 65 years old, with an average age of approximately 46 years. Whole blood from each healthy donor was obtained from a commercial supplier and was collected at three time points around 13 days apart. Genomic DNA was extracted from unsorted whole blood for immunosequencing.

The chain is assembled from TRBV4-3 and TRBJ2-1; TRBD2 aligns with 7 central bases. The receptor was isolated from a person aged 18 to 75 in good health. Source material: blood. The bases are TGCGCCAGCAGCCCAAGGGAGGGACTATACAATGAGCAGTTCTTC. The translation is CASSPREGLYNEQFF.